This T cell receptor beta chain was identified in a study of cytomegalovirus exposure and HLA in healthy donors. As for the study in general: The early release's HLA-typed donors yielded 70 million to 85 million unique TCRs. Out of 398 genotyped donors, roughly 80% belonged to the Caucasian-associated ancestry cluster. Study-wide findings and caveats: Later analysis placed DRB1 highest and HLA-C lowest in TCR association rates, which differed by HLA locus. Productive rates of about 90% or about 30% were seen for most TCR beta V segments in an earlier analysis.

It was with 60 Vbeta and 13 Jbeta primers that the PCR ran. The table came from immunoSEQ multiplex PCR; TCRdb's copy has only in-frame clones and leaves some out. The repertoire holds tens of thousands of clones, about 72% seen once, with approximately 7% in the top ten. The CDR3 spans 15 residues. The V gene lost 4 bases and the J gene lost 2 bases, with 14 bases spanning the gap. Germline V lookup: CDR1 SGDLS, CDR2 YYNGEE. Only a few counts were recorded for this clone. Its antigen remains unknown. This TCR derives from a man in his thirties or forties in good health and CMV-seronegative. Sequencing used PBMCs. The chain has TRBV9 and TRBJ2-3; D may be TRBD2 (5 bases). CDR3 amino acids: CASSSAGGLTDTQYF. The DNA of the CDR3 is TGTGCCAGCAGCTCCGCGGGCGGACTCACAGATACGCAGTATTTT.